This TCR beta chain was retrieved from a study of neurological immune-mediated disorders (dated by TCRdb to about 2019). About the investigation overall: Peripheral blood TCR-beta repertoires from HTLV-I-associated myelopathy (HAM/TSP) patients, multiple sclerosis patients and healthy controls were compared by UMI-based sequencing. The 95 to 110 TCR-beta libraries covered PBMC samples along with longitudinal samples, technical triplicates, and paired sorted CD4+ and CD8+ T-cell subsets. Each longitudinal HAM/TSP and healthy donor was sampled at 3 time-points spaced at about 3-40 month intervals. The cohort included some 68 subjects: approximately 14 with HAM/TSP, about 34 with multiple sclerosis, and about 20 healthy controls.

Remarks on this clonotype: No cognate antigen has been identified for it. Base qualities are missing; no much larger clone stands one base away.

Interpreted using the paper, the time point label stands for: longitudinal time-point 1 (baseline). Blood bank volunteers in Maryland, USA served as the healthy controls. For unsorted PBMC libraries, 2 million PBMCs were used after storage in RNAlater at -80 degrees C until RNA extraction. PBMCs were separated from peripheral blood using Ficoll-Hypaque density gradient centrifugation and then cryopreserved in liquid nitrogen. Overall study outcomes, separate from this receptor: TCR clonal expansion was highest in HAM/TSP patients and lowest in MS patients, with MS patients falling below even healthy controls. No identical CDR3 amino acid sequences were shared among expanded clones across subjects, suggesting private TCR-beta repertoires in all groups.

CDR1 and CDR2 are read off the germline V gene as SGHRS and YFSETQ. The CDR3 sequence holds 16 residues, the cysteine and phenylalanine included. The retained sequence is limited to the CDR3, 48 bases, with the frame set at the first base. V is reduced by 3 bases and J by 1 base, leaving a spacing of 15 bases between them. cDNA was synthesized by template-switch 5'RACE using a primer carrying a 10-nucleotide random unique molecular identifier by which each TCR transcript was tagged. Over 180 million TCR-beta sequences, covering 15-18 subjects, were produced in each sequencing run. The RNeasy kit was used for extraction of total RNA. TCR-beta VDJ regions were amplified with primers for the TCR constant region and the 5'RACE anchor, using the KAPA Real-time Library Amplification kit. Sample indexes and Illumina adaptors were added in a first PCR, and a second PCR then increased library yield. After purification with Ampure beads, the TCR product of roughly 650 bp was size-selected on a 2% E-gel SizeSelection system. Library quality was checked on a Bioanalyzer, concentration was measured with Qubit, and libraries were quantified with the Kapa Library Quantification kit before pooling. An Illumina HiSeq 2500 was used to sequence the libraries paired-end at 2 x 150 bp. To increase sequence diversity, roughly 25-31% phiX was spiked into each library pool. As for the original processing: Quality-filtered reads were processed with the UMI-based MiGEC pipeline, which removed over 90% of raw TCR sequences during error correction. VDJ genes were aligned to IMGT germline references, and each clonotype was defined by a unique CDR3 amino acid sequence together with V-J genes. Clonal expansion, Shannon diversity and CDR3 relatedness were evaluated with VDJtools (CalcPairwiseDistances, ClusterSamples), while phylogenetic trees were built in CLCbio workbench. Using coefficient-of-variation modelling across technical triplicates, the study counted a clone as expanded if it had at least 8 unique UMIs. TCRdb's own reprocessing of the public reads used fastp at Q25 and MiXCR and kept productive beta chains. A single entry per CDR3 protein holds the most common genes and DNA from its merged rows. These V and J calls are TCRdb output, not the study's own analysis. For this sample the table gives about 49,000 distinct CDR3 sequences, of which approximately 9.1% were detected only once. The ten most abundant clones make up about 1.6% of the sample.

This receptor was identified in a woman between 40 and 55 years old in good health. Material: PBMCs. This chain is built from TRBV5-1 and TRBJ2-3; perhaps TRBD2 is the D gene, with 5 bases matching. The DNA reads as follows: TGCGCCAGCAGCTGGGGTACTATCGGGGGCACAGATACGCAGTATTTT. Its product reads: CASSWGTIGGTDTQYF.